This T cell receptor (beta chain) was obtained from a study of CD8 T cells in ankylosing spondylitis. Whole-study findings and limits: A TCR beta motif made of eight highly homologous variants seemed typical of ankylosing spondylitis blood.

5'-RACE, quantitative and with molecular barcodes, yielded the TCR beta libraries. MiXCR was run by TCRdb on the 5' RACE reads, yielding one entry per CDR3 protein. Of under 200,000 distinct CDR3 sequences in the sample, roughly 12% were seen once. The V end was cut by 1 base, the J end by 6 bases, with 12 bases between. The CDR3 spans 14 residues. From germline, CDR1 is MGHRA and CDR2 YSYEKL. This clonotype came up many times. Its cognate antigen is unknown. The V call is TRBV4-1, the J call TRBJ1-2; no clear D gene. The receptor was derived from a male donor with ankylosing spondylitis or in good health (not recorded which). Sequencing was done on a sample of blood, either unsorted or a sorted T cell fraction (not recorded which). CDR3 amino acids: CASSQVVLEDGYTF. The DNA of the CDR3 is TGCGCCAGCAGCCAAGTAGTCCTGGAGGATGGCTACACCTTC.